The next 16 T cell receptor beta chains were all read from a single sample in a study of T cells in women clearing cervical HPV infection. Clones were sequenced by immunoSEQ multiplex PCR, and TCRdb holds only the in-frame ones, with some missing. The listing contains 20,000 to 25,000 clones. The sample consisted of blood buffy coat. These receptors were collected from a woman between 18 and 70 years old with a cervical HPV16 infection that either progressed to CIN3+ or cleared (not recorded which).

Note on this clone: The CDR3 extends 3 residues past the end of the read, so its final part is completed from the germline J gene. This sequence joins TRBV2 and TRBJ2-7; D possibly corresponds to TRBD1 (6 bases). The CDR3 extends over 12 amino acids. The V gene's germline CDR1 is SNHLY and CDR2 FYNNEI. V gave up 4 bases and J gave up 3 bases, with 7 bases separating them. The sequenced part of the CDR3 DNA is TGTGCCAGCAGTGGGACAGTCTACGAG. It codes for CASSGTVYE. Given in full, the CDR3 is CASSGTVYEQYF. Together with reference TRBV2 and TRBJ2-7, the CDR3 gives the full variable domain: EPEVTQTPSHQVTQMGQEVILRCVPISNHLYFYWYRQILGQKVEFLVSFYNNEISEKSEIFDDQFSVERPDGSNFTLKIRSTKLEDSAMYFCASSGTVYEQYFGPGTRLTVT.

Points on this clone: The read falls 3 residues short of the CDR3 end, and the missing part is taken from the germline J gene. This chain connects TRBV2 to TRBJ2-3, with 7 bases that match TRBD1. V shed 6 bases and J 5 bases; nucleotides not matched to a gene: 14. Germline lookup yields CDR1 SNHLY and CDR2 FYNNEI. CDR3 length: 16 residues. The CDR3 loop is CASRDSRDRLRDTQYF. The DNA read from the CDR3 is TGTGCCAGCAGGGACTCTCGGGACAGACTCCGAGATACG.

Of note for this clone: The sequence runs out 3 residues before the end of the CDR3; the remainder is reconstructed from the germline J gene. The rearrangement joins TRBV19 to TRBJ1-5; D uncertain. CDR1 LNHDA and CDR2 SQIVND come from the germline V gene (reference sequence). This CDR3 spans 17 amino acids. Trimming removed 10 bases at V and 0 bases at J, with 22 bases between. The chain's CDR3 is CATSPGGARYSNQPQHF. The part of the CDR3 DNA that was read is TGTGCCACCTCACCAGGTGGCGCCCGATATAGCAATCAGCCC.

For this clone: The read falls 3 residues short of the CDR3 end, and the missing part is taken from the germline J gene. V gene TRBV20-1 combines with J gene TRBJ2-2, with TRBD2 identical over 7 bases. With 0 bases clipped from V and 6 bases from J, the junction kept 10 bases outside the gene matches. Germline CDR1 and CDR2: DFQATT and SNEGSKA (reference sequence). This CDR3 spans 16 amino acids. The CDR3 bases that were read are TGCAGTGCTAGAGATGTCCAGGCGGGAGATCCCGGGGAG. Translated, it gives CSARDVQAGDPGE. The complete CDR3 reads CSARDVQAGDPGELFF.

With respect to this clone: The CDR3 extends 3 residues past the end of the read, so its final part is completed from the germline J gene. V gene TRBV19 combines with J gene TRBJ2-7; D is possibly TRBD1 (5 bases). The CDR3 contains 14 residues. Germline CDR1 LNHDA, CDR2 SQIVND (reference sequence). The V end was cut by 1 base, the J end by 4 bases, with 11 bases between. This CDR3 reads CASSIGGYRYEQYF. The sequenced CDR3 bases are TGTGCCAGTAGTATAGGGGGCTACAGGTACGAG.

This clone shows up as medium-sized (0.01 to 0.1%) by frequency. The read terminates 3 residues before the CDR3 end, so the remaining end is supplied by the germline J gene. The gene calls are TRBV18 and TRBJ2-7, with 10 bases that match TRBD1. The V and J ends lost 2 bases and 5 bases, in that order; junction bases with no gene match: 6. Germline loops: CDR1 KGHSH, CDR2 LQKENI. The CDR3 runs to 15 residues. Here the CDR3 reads CASSPTTGGFHEQYF. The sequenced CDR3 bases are TGTGCCAGCTCACCAACGACAGGGGGCTTCCACGAG.

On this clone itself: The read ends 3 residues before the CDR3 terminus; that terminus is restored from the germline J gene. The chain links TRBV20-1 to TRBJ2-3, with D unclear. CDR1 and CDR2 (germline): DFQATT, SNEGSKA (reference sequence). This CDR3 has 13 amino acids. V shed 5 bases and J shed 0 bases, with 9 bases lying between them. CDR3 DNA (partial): TGCAGTGCTTTGGCAATCAGCACAGATACG. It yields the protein CSALAISTDT. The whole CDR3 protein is CSALAISTDTQYF.

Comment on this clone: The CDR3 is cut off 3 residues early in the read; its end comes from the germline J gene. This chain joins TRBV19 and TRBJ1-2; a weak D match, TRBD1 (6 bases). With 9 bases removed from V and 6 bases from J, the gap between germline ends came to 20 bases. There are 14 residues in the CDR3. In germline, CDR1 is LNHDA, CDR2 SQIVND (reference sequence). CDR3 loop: CASTLAGAIDGYTF. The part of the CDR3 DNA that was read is TGTGCCAGCACCCTCGCGGGGGCTATCGATGGC.

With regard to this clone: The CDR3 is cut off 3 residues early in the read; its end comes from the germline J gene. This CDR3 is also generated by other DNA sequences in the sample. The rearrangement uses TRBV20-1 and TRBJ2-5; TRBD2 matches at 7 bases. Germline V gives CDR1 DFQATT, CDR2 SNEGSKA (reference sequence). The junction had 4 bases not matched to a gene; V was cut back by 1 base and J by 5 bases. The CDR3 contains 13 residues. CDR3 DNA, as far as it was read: TGCAGTGCTAGAGCCGGGGGGTGGGAGACC. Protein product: CSARAGGWET. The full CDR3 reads CSARAGGWETQYF.

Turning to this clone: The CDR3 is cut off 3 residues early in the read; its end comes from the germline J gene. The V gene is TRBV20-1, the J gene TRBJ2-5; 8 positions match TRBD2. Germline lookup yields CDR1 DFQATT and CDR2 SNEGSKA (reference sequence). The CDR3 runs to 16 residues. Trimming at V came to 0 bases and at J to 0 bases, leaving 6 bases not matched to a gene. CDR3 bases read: TGCAGTGCTAGAGATGTGCGGGGGGAATACCAAGAGACC. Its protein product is CSARDVRGEYQET. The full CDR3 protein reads CSARDVRGEYQETQYF.

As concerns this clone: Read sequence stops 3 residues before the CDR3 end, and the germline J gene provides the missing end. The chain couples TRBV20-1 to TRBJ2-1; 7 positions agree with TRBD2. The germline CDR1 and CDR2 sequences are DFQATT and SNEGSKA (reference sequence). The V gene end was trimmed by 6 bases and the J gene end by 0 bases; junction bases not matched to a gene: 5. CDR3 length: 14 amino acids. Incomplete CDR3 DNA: TGCAGTGCGCGTCTAGCGGCCTCCTACAATGAG. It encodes CSARLAASYNE. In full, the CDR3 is CSARLAASYNEQFF.

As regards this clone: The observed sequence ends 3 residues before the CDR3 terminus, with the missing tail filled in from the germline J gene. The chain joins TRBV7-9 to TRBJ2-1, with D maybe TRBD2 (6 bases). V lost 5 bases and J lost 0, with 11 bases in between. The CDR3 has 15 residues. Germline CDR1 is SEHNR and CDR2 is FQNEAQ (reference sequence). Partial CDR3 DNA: TGTGCCAGCAGCCCGGAGGGCTACTCCTACAATGAG. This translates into CASSPEGYSYNE. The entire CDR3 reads CASSPEGYSYNEQFF.

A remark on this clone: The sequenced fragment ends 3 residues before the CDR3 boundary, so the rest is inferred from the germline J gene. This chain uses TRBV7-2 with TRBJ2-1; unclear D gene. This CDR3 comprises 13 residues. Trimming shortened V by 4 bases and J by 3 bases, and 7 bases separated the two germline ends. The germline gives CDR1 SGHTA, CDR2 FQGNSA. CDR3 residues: CASSSRYYNEQFF. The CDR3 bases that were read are TGTGCCAGCAGCTCTCGCTACTACAATGAG.

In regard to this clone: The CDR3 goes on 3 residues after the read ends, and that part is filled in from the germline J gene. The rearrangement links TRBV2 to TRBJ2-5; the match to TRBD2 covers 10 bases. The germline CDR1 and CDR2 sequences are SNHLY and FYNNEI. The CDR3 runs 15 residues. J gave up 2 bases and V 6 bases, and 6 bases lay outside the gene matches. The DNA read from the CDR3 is TGTGCCAGCAGCGTTAGCGGGGGGCTTCAAGAGACC. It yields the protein CASSVSGGLQET. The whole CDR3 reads CASSVSGGLQETQYF.

CDR3 DNA (partial): TGTGCCAGCAGCCCAAAGCGGGGAGCCAACTACGAG. This translates into CASSPKRGANYE. The full CDR3 protein reads CASSPKRGANYEQYF. The chain couples TRBV6-2 or TRBV6-3 to TRBJ2-7; 7 nucleotides align to TRBD2. The sequence runs out 3 residues before the end of the CDR3; the remainder is reconstructed from the germline J gene. J gave up 3 bases and V 6 bases, and 11 bases lay outside the gene matches. The length of the CDR3 is 15 residues. From germline, CDR1 is MNHEY and CDR2 SVGEGT.

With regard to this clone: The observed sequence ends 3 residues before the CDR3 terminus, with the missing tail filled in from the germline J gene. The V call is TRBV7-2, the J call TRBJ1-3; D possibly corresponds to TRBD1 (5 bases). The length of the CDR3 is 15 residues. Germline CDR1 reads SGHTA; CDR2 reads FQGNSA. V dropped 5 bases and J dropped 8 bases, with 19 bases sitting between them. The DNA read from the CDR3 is TGTGCCAGCAGCCCCCCCTTAGCAGGGATGGACACC. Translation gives CASSPPLAGMDT. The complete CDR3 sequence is CASSPPLAGMDTIYF.